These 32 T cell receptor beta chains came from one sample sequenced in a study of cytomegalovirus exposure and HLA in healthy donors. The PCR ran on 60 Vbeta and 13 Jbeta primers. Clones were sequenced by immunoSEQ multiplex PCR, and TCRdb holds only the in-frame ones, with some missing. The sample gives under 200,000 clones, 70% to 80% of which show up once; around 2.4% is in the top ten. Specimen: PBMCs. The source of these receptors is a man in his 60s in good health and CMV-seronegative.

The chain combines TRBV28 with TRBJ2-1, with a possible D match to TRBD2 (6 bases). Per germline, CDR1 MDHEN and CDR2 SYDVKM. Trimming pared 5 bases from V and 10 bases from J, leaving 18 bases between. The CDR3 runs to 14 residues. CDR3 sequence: CASSGGTLEVEQFF. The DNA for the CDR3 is TGTGCCAGCAGTGGGGGGACCTTAGAGGTGGAGCAGTTCTTC.

CDR3 nucleotides: TGTGCCATCAGTGATGGTCAAGCGGGGGCAGATACGCAGTATTTT. Protein sequence: CAISDGQAGADTQYF. The chain has TRBV10-3 and TRBJ2-3, with 8 nucleotides matching TRBD2. The germline CDR1 and CDR2 sequences are ENHRY and SYGVKD. Trimming took 3 bases from V and 4 from J; bases not matched to a gene: 6. The length of the CDR3 is 15 residues.

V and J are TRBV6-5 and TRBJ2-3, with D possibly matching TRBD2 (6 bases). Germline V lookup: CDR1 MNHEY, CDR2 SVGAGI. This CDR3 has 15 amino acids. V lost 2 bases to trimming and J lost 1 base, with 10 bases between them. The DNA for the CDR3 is TGTGCCAGCAGTTACGAAGCGGGCGGCACAGATACGCAGTATTTT. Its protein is CASSYEAGGTDTQYF.

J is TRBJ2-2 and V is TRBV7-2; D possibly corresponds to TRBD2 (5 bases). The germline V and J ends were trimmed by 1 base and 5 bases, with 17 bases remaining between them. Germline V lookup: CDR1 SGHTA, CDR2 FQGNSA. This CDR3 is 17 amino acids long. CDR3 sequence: CASSLEVRTRGTGELFF. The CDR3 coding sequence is TGTGCCAGCAGCTTAGAAGTGCGTACCCGGGGAACCGGGGAGCTGTTTTTT.

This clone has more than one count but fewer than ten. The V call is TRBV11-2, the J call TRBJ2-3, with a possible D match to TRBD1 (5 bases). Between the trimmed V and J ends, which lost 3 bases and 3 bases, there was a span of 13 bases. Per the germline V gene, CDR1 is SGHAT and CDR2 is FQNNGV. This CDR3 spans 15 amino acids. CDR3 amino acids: CASSLGQPLTDTQYF. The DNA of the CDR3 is TGTGCCAGCAGCTTGGGGCAGCCCCTGACAGATACGCAGTATTTT.

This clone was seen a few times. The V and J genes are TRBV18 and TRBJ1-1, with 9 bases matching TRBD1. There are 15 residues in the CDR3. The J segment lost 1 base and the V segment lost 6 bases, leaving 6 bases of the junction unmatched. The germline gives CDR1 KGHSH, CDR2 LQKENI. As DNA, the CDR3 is TGTGCCAGCTCGGGGGGACAGGGAAGGAACACTGAAGCTTTCTTT. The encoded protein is CASSGGQGRNTEAFF.

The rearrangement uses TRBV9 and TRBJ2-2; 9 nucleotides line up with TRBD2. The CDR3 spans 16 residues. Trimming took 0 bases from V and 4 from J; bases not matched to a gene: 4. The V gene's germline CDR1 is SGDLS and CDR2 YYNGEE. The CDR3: CASSVGLAGPTGELFF. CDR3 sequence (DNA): TGTGCCAGCAGCGTAGGCCTAGCGGGGCCCACCGGGGAGCTGTTTTTT.

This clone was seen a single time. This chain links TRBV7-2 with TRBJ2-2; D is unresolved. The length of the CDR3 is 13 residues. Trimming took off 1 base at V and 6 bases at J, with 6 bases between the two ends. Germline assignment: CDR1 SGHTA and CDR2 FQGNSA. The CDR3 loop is CASSLEEAGELFF. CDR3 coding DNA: TGTGCCAGCAGCTTAGAAGAGGCCGGGGAGCTGTTTTTT.

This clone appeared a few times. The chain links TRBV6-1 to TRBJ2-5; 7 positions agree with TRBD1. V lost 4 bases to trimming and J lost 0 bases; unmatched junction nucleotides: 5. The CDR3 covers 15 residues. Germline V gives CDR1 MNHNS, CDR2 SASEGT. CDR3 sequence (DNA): TGTGCCAGCAGTGTTACCAGGGGGTACCAAGAGACCCAGTACTTC. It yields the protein CASSVTRGYQETQYF.

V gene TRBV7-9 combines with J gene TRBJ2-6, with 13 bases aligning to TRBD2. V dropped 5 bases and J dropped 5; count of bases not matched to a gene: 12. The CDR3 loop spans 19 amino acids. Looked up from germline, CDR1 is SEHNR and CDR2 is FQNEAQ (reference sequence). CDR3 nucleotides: TGTGCCAGCAGCCCCGGGACTAGCGGGACCCTGCTCTGGGCCAACGTCCTGACTTTC. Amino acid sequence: CASSPGTSGTLLWANVLTF. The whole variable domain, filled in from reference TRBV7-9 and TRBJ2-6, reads DTGVSQNPRHKITKRGQNVTFRCDPISEHNRLYWYRQTLGQGPEFLTYFQNEAQLEKSRLLSDRFSAERPKGSFSTLEIQRTEQGDSAMYLCASSPGTSGTLLWANVLTFGAGSRLTVL.

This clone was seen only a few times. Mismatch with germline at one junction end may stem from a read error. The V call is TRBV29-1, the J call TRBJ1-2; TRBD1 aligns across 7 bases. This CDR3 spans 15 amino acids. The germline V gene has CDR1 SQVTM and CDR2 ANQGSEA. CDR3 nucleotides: TGCAGCGTTGAAGATCCAGGGGGGATGAACTATGGCTACCCCTTC. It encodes CSVEDPGGMNYGYPF.

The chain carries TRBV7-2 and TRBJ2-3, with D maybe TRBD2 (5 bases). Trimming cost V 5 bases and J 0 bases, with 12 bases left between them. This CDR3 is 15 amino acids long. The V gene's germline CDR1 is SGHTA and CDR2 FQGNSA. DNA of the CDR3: TGTGCCAGCAGCCCCCAACGGACTAGCACAGATACGCAGTATTTT. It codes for CASSPQRTSTDTQYF.

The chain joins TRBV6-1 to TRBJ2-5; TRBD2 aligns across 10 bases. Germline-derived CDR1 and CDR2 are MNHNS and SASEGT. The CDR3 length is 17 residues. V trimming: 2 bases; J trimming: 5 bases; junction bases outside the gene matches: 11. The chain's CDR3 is CASSESTSGAPGETQYF. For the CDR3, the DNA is TGTGCCAGCAGTGAATCAACTAGCGGGGCGCCGGGCGAGACCCAGTACTTC.

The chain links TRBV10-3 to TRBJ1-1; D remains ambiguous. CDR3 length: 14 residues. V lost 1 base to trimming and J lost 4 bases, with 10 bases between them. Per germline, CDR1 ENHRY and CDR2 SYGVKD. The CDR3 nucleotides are TGTGCCATCAGTGAGTTGTCGGAGGGCACTGAAGCTTTCTTT. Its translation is CAISELSEGTEAFF.

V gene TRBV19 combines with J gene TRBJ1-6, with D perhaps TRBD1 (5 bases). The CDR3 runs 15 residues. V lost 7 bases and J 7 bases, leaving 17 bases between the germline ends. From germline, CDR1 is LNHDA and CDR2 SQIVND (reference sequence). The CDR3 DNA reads TGTGCCAGTAAGGCAGGGCTGGTGGAAAATTCACCCCTCCACTTT. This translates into CASKAGLVENSPLHF.

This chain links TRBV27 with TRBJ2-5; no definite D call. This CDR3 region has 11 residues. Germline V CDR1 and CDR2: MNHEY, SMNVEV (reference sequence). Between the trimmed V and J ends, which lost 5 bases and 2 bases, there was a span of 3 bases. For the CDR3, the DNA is TGTGCCAGCAGTCCTCAAGAGACCCAGTACTTC. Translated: CASSPQETQYF.

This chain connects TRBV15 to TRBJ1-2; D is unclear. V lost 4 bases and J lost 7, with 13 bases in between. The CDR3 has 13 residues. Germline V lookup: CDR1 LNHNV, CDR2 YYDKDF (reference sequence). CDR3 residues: CATSTQGRGGYTF. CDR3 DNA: TGTGCCACCAGCACCCAAGGGCGGGGTGGCTACACCTTC. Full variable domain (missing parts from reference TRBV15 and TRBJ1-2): DAMVIQNPRYQVTQFGKPVTLSCSQTLNHNVMYWYQQKSSQAPKLLFHYYDKDFNNEADTPDNFQSRRPNTSFCFLDIRSPGLGDTAMYLCATSTQGRGGYTFGSGTRLTVV.

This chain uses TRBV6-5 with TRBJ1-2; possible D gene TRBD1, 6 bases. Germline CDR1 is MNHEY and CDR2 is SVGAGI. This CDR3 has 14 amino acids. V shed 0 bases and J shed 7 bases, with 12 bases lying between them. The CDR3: CASSYSTGIRGYTF. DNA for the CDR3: TGTGCCAGCAGTTACTCCACAGGGATTCGTGGCTACACCTTC.

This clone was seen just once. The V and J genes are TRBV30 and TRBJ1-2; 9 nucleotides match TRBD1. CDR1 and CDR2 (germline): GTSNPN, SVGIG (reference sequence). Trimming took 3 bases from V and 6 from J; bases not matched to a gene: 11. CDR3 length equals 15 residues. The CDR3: CAWSAGTGFKDGYTF. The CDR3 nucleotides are TGTGCCTGGAGCGCGGGGACAGGGTTTAAAGATGGCTACACCTTC.

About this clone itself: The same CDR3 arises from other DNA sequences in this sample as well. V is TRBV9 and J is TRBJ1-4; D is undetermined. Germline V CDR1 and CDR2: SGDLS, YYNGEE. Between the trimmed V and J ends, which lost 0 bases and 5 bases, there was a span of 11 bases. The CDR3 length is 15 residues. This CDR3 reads CASSVGGGLNEKLFF. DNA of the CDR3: TGTGCCAGCAGCGTAGGAGGAGGGCTGAATGAAAAACTGTTTTTT.

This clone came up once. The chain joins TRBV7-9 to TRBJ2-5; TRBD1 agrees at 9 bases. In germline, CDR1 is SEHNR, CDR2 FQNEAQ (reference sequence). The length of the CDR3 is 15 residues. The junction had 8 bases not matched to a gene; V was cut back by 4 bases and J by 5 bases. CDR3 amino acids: CASSSTGGAGETQYF. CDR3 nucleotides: TGTGCCAGCAGCTCCACAGGGGGCGCCGGGGAGACCCAGTACTTC.

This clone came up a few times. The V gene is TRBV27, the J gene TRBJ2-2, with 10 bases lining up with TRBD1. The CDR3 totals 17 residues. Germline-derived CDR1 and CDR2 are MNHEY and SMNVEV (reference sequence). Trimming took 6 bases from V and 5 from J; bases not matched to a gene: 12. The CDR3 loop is CASRGQGDLKRTGELFF. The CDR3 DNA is TGTGCCAGCAGAGGACAGGGGGATTTGAAAAGGACCGGGGAGCTGTTTTTT.

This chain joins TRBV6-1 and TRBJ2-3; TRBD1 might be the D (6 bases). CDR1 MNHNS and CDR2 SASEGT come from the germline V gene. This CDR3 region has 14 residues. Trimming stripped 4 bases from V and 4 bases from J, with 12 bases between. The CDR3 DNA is TGTGCCAGCAGTGGGACAGACCCACCAGATACGCAGTATTTT. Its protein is CASSGTDPPDTQYF.

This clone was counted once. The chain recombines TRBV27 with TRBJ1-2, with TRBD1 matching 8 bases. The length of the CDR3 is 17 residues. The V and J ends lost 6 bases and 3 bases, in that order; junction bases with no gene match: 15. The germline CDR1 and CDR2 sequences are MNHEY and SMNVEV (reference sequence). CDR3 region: CASSGQGRRGEDYGYTF. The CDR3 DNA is TGTGCCAGCAGCGGACAGGGAAGGCGGGGTGAGGACTATGGCTACACCTTC.

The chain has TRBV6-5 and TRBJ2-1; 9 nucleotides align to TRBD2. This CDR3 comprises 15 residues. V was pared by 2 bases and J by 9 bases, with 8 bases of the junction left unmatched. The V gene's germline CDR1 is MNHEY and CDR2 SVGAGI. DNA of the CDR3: TGTGCCAGCAGTTACGCCCGACTAGCGGCCGGTGAGCAGTTCTTC. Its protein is CASSYARLAAGEQFF.

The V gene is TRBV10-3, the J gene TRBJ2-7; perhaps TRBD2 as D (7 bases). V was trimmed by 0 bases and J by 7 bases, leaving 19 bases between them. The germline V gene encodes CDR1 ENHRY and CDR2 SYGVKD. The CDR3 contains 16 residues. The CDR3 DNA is TGTGCCATCAGTGAGTCGATTGGCGGGGGCCCTGGGGAGCAGTACTTC. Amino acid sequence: CAISESIGGGPGEQYF.

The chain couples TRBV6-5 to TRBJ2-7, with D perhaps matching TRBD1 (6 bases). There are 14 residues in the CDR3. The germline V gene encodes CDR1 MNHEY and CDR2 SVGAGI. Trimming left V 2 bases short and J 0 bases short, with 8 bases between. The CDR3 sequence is CASSYGTNSYEQYF. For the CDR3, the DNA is TGTGCCAGCAGTTACGGGACAAACTCCTACGAGCAGTACTTC.

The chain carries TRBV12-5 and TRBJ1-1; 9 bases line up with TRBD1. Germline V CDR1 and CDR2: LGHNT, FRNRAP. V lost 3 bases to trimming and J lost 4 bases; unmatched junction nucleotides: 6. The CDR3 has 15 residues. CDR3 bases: TGTGCTAGTGGTTTTTGGACAGGGGTGGGCACTGAAGCTTTCTTT. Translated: CASGFWTGVGTEAFF.

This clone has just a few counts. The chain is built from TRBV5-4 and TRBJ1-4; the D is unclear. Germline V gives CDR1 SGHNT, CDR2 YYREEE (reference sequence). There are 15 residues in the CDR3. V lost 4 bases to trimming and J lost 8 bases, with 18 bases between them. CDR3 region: CASSQGGNYGEKLFF. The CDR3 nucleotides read TGTGCCAGCAGCCAAGGAGGAAATTACGGGGAAAAACTGTTTTTT.

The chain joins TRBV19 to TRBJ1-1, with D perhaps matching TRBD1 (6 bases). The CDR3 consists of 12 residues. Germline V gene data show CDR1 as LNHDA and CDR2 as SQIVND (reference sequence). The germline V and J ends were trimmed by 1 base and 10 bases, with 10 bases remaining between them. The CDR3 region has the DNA TGTGCCAGTAGTATAGGGGCAGGGGTAGCTTTCTTT. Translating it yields CASSIGAGVAFF.

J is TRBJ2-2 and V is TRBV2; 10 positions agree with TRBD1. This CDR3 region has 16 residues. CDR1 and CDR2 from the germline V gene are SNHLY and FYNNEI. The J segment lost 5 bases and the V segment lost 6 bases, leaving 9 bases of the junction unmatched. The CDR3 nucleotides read TGTGCCAGCAGCGGACGGACAGGGGGGAGTACCGGGGAGCTGTTTTTT. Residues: CASSGRTGGSTGELFF.

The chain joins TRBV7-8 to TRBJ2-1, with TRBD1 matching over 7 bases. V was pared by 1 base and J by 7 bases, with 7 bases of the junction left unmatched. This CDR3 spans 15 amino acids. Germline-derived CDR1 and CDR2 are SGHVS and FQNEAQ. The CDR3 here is CASSLGSSGGNEQFF. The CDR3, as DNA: TGTGCCAGCAGCTTAGGTAGCTCAGGGGGTAATGAGCAGTTCTTC. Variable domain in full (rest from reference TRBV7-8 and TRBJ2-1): GAGVSQSPRYKVAKRGQDVALRCDPISGHVSLFWYQQALGQGPEFLTYFQNEAQLDKSGLPSDRFFAERPEGSVSTLKIQRTQQEDSAVYLCASSLGSSGGNEQFFGPGTRLTVL.